The next 24 T cell receptor beta chains were all read from a single sample in a study of cytomegalovirus exposure and HLA in healthy donors. This PCR relied on a set of 60 Vbeta primers and 13 Jbeta primers. Measured with immunoSEQ multiplex PCR; TCRdb has only the in-frame clones, and not every one. The sample shows some 170,000 clones, 76% of them seen only once. The sequencing input was PBMCs. The source is a man aged 55 to 70 in good health and CMV-seronegative.

This clone was counted only a few times. This chain joins TRBV11-2 and TRBJ2-7; 7 positions match TRBD1. V trimming: 5 bases; J trimming: 4 bases; junction bases outside the gene matches: 2. The CDR3 has 12 amino acids. In germline, CDR1 is SGHAT, CDR2 FQNNGV. CDR3 sequence reads: CASSTQGYEQYF. In DNA, the CDR3 is TGTGCCAGCAGCACACAGGGGTACGAGCAGTACTTC.

The J gene is TRBJ2-1, the V gene TRBV11-2, with 8 bases lining up with TRBD1. The CDR3 has 16 residues. V dropped 1 base and J dropped 5; count of bases not matched to a gene: 7. The germline gives CDR1 SGHAT, CDR2 FQNNGV. CDR3 in amino acids: CASSLGRGRLNNEQFF. The CDR3 DNA reads TGTGCCAGCAGCTTAGGCAGGGGGCGATTAAACAATGAGCAGTTCTTC. The variable domain in full, with the rest retrieved from reference TRBV11-2 and TRBJ2-1, is EAGVAQSPRYKIIEKRQSVAFWCNPISGHATLYWYQQILGQGPKLLIQFQNNGVVDDSQLPKDRFSAERLKGVDSTLKIQPAKLEDSAVYLCASSLGRGRLNNEQFFGPGTRLTVL.

V usage is TRBV19 and J usage is TRBJ1-3; TRBD1 is a possible D gene (6 bases). Trimming removed 2 bases at V and 2 bases at J, with 10 bases between. This CDR3 region has 15 residues. Germline V gives CDR1 LNHDA, CDR2 SQIVND (reference sequence). CDR3 region: CASSITGTTGNTIYF. In DNA, the CDR3 is TGTGCCAGTAGTATAACCGGGACAACTGGAAACACCATATATTTT.

The table lists this clone with a few counts. The chain is built from TRBV7-9 and TRBJ1-2, with 8 bases that match TRBD1. The CDR3 sequence is 14 residues long. CDR1 SEHNR and CDR2 FQNEAQ come from the germline V gene (reference sequence). V dropped 3 bases and J dropped 7; count of bases not matched to a gene: 7. The CDR3 region has the DNA TGTGCCAGCAGCTTCGCAGGAGACAGGGGTGGCTACACCTTC. Protein: CASSFAGDRGGYTF.

The chain combines TRBV5-1 with TRBJ2-7; D is unclear. Deletions cut 2 bases from V and 5 bases from J, with 14 bases between. The CDR3 is 14 residues long. In germline, CDR1 is SGHRS, CDR2 YFSETQ. The CDR3 loop reads CASSFWLGSHEQYF. Written as DNA, the CDR3 is TGCGCCAGCAGCTTCTGGTTGGGCAGTCACGAGCAGTACTTC.

Turning to this clone: Other DNA sequences in this sample translate to the same CDR3. The chain links TRBV9 to TRBJ2-5, with D maybe TRBD2 (6 bases). The CDR3 totals 14 residues. Deletions cut 0 bases from V and 1 base from J, with 7 bases between. Germline V lookup: CDR1 SGDLS, CDR2 YYNGEE. The CDR3 nucleotides read TGTGCCAGCAGCGTAGGGGACTCCCAAGAGACCCAGTACTTC. It is translated as CASSVGDSQETQYF.

The chain combines TRBV29-1 with TRBJ2-1, with 8 bases identical to TRBD2. After removal of 6 bases from V and 5 bases from J, the junction contained 9 bases not matched to a gene. Germline CDR1 is SQVTM and CDR2 is ANQGSEA. This CDR3 comprises 14 residues. This chain's CDR3 is CSVGVAGSHNEQFF. As DNA, the CDR3 is TGCAGCGTGGGGGTAGCGGGGTCCCACAATGAGCAGTTCTTC.

This chain uses TRBV5-1 with TRBJ2-7; possibly TRBD2 for D (6 bases). The CDR3 covers 14 residues. The V gene lost 7 bases and the J gene lost 1 base, with 15 bases spanning the gap. Germline CDR1 and CDR2: SGHRS and YFSETQ. The CDR3 loop is CASQLGGASYEQYF. In nucleotides, the CDR3 is TGCGCCAGCCAACTCGGAGGGGCGTCCTACGAGCAGTACTTC.

The chain is built from TRBV29-1 and TRBJ2-7, with a weak D call TRBD1 (6 bases). V was trimmed by 4 bases and J by 6 bases, leaving 16 bases between them. The CDR3 is 13 residues long. In germline, CDR1 is SQVTM, CDR2 ANQGSEA. The DNA of the CDR3 is TGCAGCGTTGCGCGCGAACAGGGTATCGAGCAGTACTTC. This gives the protein CSVAREQGIEQYF.

The chain employs TRBV18 and TRBJ2-7, with TRBD2 matching 8 bases. The CDR3 loop spans 15 amino acids. The V gene end was trimmed by 2 bases and the J gene end by 4 bases; junction bases not matched to a gene: 7. The germline gives CDR1 KGHSH, CDR2 LQKENI. The CDR3 sequence is CASSPFSGTFYEQYF. For the CDR3, the DNA is TGTGCCAGCTCACCATTTAGCGGGACCTTTTACGAGCAGTACTTC. The full variable domain, with the rest looked up from reference TRBV18 and TRBJ2-7, is NAGVMQNPRHLVRRRGQEARLRCSPMKGHSHVYWYRQLPEEGLKFMVYLQKENIIDESGMPKERFSAEFPKEGPSILRIQQVVRGDSAAYFCASSPFSGTFYEQYFGPGTRLTVT.

The chain has TRBV5-1 and TRBJ2-5, with TRBD2 identical over 7 bases. Germline CDR1 reads SGHRS; CDR2 reads YFSETQ. This CDR3 has 17 amino acids. The J segment lost 1 base and the V segment lost 0 bases, leaving 9 bases of the junction unmatched. The CDR3 reads CASSLAPPGGSQETQYF. The CDR3 DNA is TGCGCCAGCAGCTTGGCCCCTCCGGGAGGATCCCAAGAGACCCAGTACTTC. Full variable domain (remainder filled in from reference TRBV5-1 and TRBJ2-5): KAGVTQTPRYLIKTRGQQVTLSCSPISGHRSVSWYQQTPGQGLQFLFEYFSETQRNKGNFPGRFSGRQFSNSRSEMNVSTLELGDSALYLCASSLAPPGGSQETQYFGPGTRLLVL.

The CDR3 region has the DNA TGTGCCAGCTCACGAGAGGGTGGAGAGCAGTACTTC. Its protein product is CASSREGGEQYF. The chain employs TRBV18 and TRBJ2-7; weak D call: TRBD2 (5 bases). Trimming stripped 4 bases from V and 7 bases from J, with 11 bases between. This CDR3 contains 12 residues. The V gene's germline CDR1 is KGHSH and CDR2 LQKENI.

This chain joins TRBV5-1 and TRBJ2-3, with 10 bases lining up with TRBD2. Germline V lookup: CDR1 SGHRS, CDR2 YFSETQ. The CDR3 is 16 amino acids. Trimming cost V 0 bases and J 5 bases; bases outside gene matches: 6. The CDR3 region is CASSLELAGMKDTQYF. The CDR3 DNA reads TGCGCCAGCAGCTTGGAACTAGCGGGAATGAAAGATACGCAGTATTTT.

This clone occurred once. The V and J genes are TRBV28 and TRBJ2-5; TRBD1 aligns across 10 bases. The last part of the DNA fits TRBJ2-7 better; the J call may be wrong. The V gene's germline CDR1 is MDHEN and CDR2 SYDVKM. The CDR3 covers 15 residues. CDR3 in DNA: TGTGCCAGCAGCGAAGTCGGACAGGGGGTTCTCGAGCAGTACTTC. Translation: CASSEVGQGVLEQYF.

The J gene is TRBJ2-1, the V gene TRBV5-4, with TRBD1 matching 8 bases. The germline CDR1 and CDR2 sequences are SGHNT and YYREEE (reference sequence). The length of the CDR3 is 17 residues. After removal of 0 bases from V and 7 bases from J, the junction contained 12 bases not matched to a gene. CDR3 region: CASSLDPFTGGRNEQFF. CDR3 sequence (DNA): TGTGCCAGCAGCTTGGATCCCTTTACAGGGGGTAGGAATGAGCAGTTCTTC.

This clone has a handful of counts. This sequence joins TRBV7-2 and TRBJ2-7; 10 positions agree with TRBD2. This CDR3 has 16 amino acids. Per the germline V gene, CDR1 is SGHTA and CDR2 is FQGNSA. Losses at the gene ends were 3 bases for V and 2 bases for J; bases not matched to a gene: 7. The CDR3 DNA reads TGTGCCAGCAGCTTCCCAACTAGCGGGGATCCCTACGAGCAGTACTTC. Amino acid sequence: CASSFPTSGDPYEQYF.

V gene TRBV4-3 combines with J gene TRBJ2-7; 15 bases line up with TRBD2. CDR1 is LGHNA and CDR2 is YSLEER in the germline V gene. V lost 4 bases, J lost 3 bases, and 7 bases stayed unmatched. The CDR3 has 17 amino acids. The CDR3 here is CASSLGLAGGEGYEQYF. In DNA, the CDR3 is TGCGCCAGCAGCCTGGGACTAGCGGGAGGTGAGGGCTACGAGCAGTACTTC.

V and J are TRBV5-1 and TRBJ2-3; possibly TRBD1 for D (5 bases). This CDR3 region has 15 residues. V was cut by 4 bases and J by 0 bases, with 12 bases left in between. Germline assignment: CDR1 SGHRS and CDR2 YFSETQ. The CDR3 DNA reads as TGCGCCAGCAGCGAAGGGGTCACTAGCACAGATACGCAGTATTTT. This sequence encodes CASSEGVTSTDTQYF. Complete variable domain (other parts from reference TRBV5-1 and TRBJ2-3): KAGVTQTPRYLIKTRGQQVTLSCSPISGHRSVSWYQQTPGQGLQFLFEYFSETQRNKGNFPGRFSGRQFSNSRSEMNVSTLELGDSALYLCASSEGVTSTDTQYFGPGTRLTVL.

The chain has TRBV28 and TRBJ1-1; D is perhaps TRBD1 (5 bases). This CDR3 is built from 13 residues. CDR1 and CDR2 (germline): MDHEN, SYDVKM. Deletions cut 5 bases from V and 8 bases from J, with 15 bases between. In DNA, the CDR3 is TGTGCCAGCAGTCACCCGTCGACAGAAGAAGCTTTCTTT. Translation: CASSHPSTEEAFF. Looking up the rest from reference TRBV28 and TRBJ1-1 gives the full variable domain: DVKVTQSSRYLVKRTGEKVFLECVQDMDHENMFWYRQDPGLGLRLIYFSYDVKMKEKGDIPEGYSVSREKKERFSLILESASTNQTSMYLCASSHPSTEEAFFGQGTRLTVV.

The V gene is TRBV28, the J gene TRBJ2-1, with D perhaps matching TRBD2 (5 bases). The CDR3 is 13 amino acids. The germline V and J ends were trimmed by 1 base and 10 bases, with 11 bases remaining between them. Per the germline V gene, CDR1 is MDHEN and CDR2 is SYDVKM. In DNA form, the CDR3 reads TGTGCCAGCAGTTTATCAGAGGGCGGGGAGCAGTTCTTC. This codes for CASSLSEGGEQFF.

CDR3 sequence: CASSDRDYQGGGYNEQFF. The CDR3 DNA sequence: TGTGCCAGCAGTGACCGGGACTACCAGGGAGGGGGCTACAATGAGCAGTTCTTC. The V gene is TRBV6-1, the J gene TRBJ2-1; TRBD2 might be the D (7 bases). The CDR3 spans 18 residues. Trimming pared 3 bases from V and 3 bases from J, leaving 21 bases between. Germline V gene data show CDR1 as MNHNS and CDR2 as SASEGT.

CDR3 in amino acids: CASSFGPTGYNEQFF. In DNA, the CDR3 is TGTGCCAGCAGTTTCGGGCCCACAGGATACAATGAGCAGTTCTTC. The gene calls are TRBV6-5 and TRBJ2-1; weak D call: TRBD1 (5 bases). Between the trimmed V and J ends, which lost 4 bases and 4 bases, there was a span of 14 bases. Germline V gene sequence: CDR1 MNHEY, CDR2 SVGAGI. The length of the CDR3 is 15 residues.

The V gene is TRBV5-6, the J gene TRBJ2-7, with 8 bases fitting TRBD1. The V gene's germline CDR1 is SGHDT and CDR2 YYEEEE. V dropped 2 bases and J dropped 4; count of bases not matched to a gene: 11. The CDR3 has 16 amino acids. CDR3 loop: CASSFLGRGRRYEQYF. In nucleotides, the CDR3 is TGTGCCAGCAGCTTTCTCGGCAGGGGGCGACGATACGAGCAGTACTTC.

The chain uses TRBV28 and TRBJ1-5; D uncertain. Between the trimmed V and J ends, which lost 1 base and 5 bases, there was a span of 12 bases. This CDR3 comprises 15 residues. Per the germline V gene, CDR1 is MDHEN and CDR2 is SYDVKM. In nucleotides, the CDR3 is TGTGCCAGCAGTTTATACGGGGAAAGTTATCAGCCCCAGCATTTT. Translation: CASSLYGESYQPQHF. Filled out from reference TRBV28 and TRBJ1-5, the complete variable domain reads DVKVTQSSRYLVKRTGEKVFLECVQDMDHENMFWYRQDPGLGLRLIYFSYDVKMKEKGDIPEGYSVSREKKERFSLILESASTNQTSMYLCASSLYGESYQPQHFGDGTRLSIL.